A single sample gave rise to the 32 T cell receptor beta chains below, sequenced in a study of cytomegalovirus exposure and HLA in healthy donors. With 60 Vbeta and 13 Jbeta primers, the PCR was carried out. This table comes from immunoSEQ multiplex PCR, and its TCRdb copy is limited to in-frame clones, with some not included. In total, the table holds some 39,000 clones. Specimen: PBMCs. The receptors originated from a man aged 30 to 45 in good health and CMV-seronegative.

The chain couples TRBV11-2 to TRBJ2-2, with 7 bases fitting TRBD1. Losses at the gene ends were 4 bases for V and 1 base for J; bases not matched to a gene: 3. CDR1 and CDR2 (germline): SGHAT, FQNNGV. The CDR3 sequence is 15 residues long. DNA for the CDR3: TGTGCCAGCAGCTGGAGGACAGGGAACACCGGGGAGCTGTTTTTT. This gives the protein CASSWRTGNTGELFF.

The chain couples TRBV29-1 to TRBJ2-7; tentative D call: TRBD1 (5 bases). V was cut by 5 bases and J by 0 bases, with 11 bases left in between. This CDR3 contains 13 residues. Germline V CDR1 and CDR2: SQVTM, ANQGSEA. CDR3 nucleotides: TGCAGCGTTCAGGGCCTCAGCTCCTACGAGCAGTACTTC. Its protein product is CSVQGLSSYEQYF.

The gene calls are TRBV6-1 and TRBJ1-2; 7 bases fit TRBD1. Germline CDR1 MNHNS, CDR2 SASEGT. The J segment lost 4 bases and the V segment lost 2 bases, leaving 10 bases of the junction unmatched. This CDR3 spans 16 amino acids. The CDR3 DNA reads TGTGCCAGCAGTGAAACTTTTCGGGCAGGGGGCTATGGCTACACCTTC. This translates into CASSETFRAGGYGYTF.

V is TRBV6-5 and J is TRBJ1-1, with D hard to call. The V end was cut by 0 bases, the J end by 5 bases, with 7 bases between. The length of the CDR3 is 13 residues. From germline, CDR1 is MNHEY and CDR2 SVGAGI. The CDR3 DNA sequence: TGTGCCAGCAGTTACTCGACGGGGACTGAAGCTTTCTTT. Amino acids: CASSYSTGTEAFF.

The V call is TRBV19, the J call TRBJ1-2; no firm D call. The length of the CDR3 is 13 residues. Germline V lookup: CDR1 LNHDA, CDR2 SQIVND (reference sequence). V dropped 4 bases and J dropped 8 bases, with 14 bases sitting between them. The CDR3 DNA reads TGTGCCAGTAGTAATTTGGGAGGATTCGGCTACACCTTC. It is translated as CASSNLGGFGYTF. The variable domain in full, with the rest retrieved from reference TRBV19 and TRBJ1-2, is DGGITQSPKYLFRKEGQNVTLSCEQNLNHDAMYWYRQDPGQGLRLIYYSQIVNDFQKGDIAEGYSVSREKKESFPLTVTSAQKNPTAFYLCASSNLGGFGYTFGSGTRLTVV.

Remarks on this clone: Other DNA sequences in the same sample also yield this CDR3. V and J are TRBV4-2 and TRBJ1-4, with a tentative D call TRBD1 (6 bases). The CDR3 contains 17 residues. The V and J ends lost 1 base and 3 bases respectively, with 15 bases between them. The germline CDR1 and CDR2 sequences are LGHNA and YNFKEQ. In DNA, the CDR3 is TGTGCCAGCAGCCAAGGGGCCAGGGGCAGGGCTAATGAAAAACTGTTTTTT. This encodes CASSQGARGRANEKLFF.

The chain joins TRBV5-1 to TRBJ2-7; maybe TRBD1 (6 bases). V was pared by 3 bases and J by 4 bases, with 8 bases between. Per germline, CDR1 SGHRS and CDR2 YFSETQ. The CDR3 is 12 amino acids. CDR3 residues: CASSSQGYEQYF. CDR3 DNA: TGCGCCAGCAGCTCACAGGGTTACGAGCAGTACTTC.

The chain carries TRBV19 and TRBJ1-1; D possibly corresponds to TRBD1 (5 bases). This CDR3 has 16 amino acids. Germline V lookup: CDR1 LNHDA, CDR2 SQIVND (reference sequence). The V end was cut by 7 bases, the J end by 4 bases, with 22 bases between. The CDR3 DNA reads TGTGCCAGTACCAAAGTCCAGGGTGTTTGGATCACTGAAGCTTTCTTT. Translation gives CASTKVQGVWITEAFF. The entire variable domain, with the rest obtained from reference TRBV19 and TRBJ1-1, is as follows: DGGITQSPKYLFRKEGQNVTLSCEQNLNHDAMYWYRQDPGQGLRLIYYSQIVNDFQKGDIAEGYSVSREKKESFPLTVTSAQKNPTAFYLCASTKVQGVWITEAFFGQGTRLTVV.

The chain employs TRBV2 and TRBJ1-3; D is ambiguous. Trimming stripped 7 bases from V and 0 bases from J, with 13 bases between. The CDR3 covers 15 residues. In germline, CDR1 is SNHLY, CDR2 FYNNEI. The CDR3 DNA is TGTGCCAGCATATATCGGGAGAACTCTGGAAACACCATATATTTT. It encodes CASIYRENSGNTIYF.

V and J are TRBV6-6 and TRBJ1-4, with 7 bases fitting TRBD1. V was clipped by 5 bases and J by 6 bases; unmatched bases: 6. From germline, CDR1 is MNHNY and CDR2 SVGAGI (reference sequence). The CDR3 consists of 14 residues. CDR3 in amino acids: CASSRGLKDEKLFF. CDR3 coding DNA: TGTGCCAGCAGTAGGGGGCTCAAGGATGAAAAACTGTTTTTT.

The chain carries TRBV6-5 and TRBJ2-5; maybe TRBD2 (5 bases). Trimming took 2 bases from V and 6 from J, leaving 10 bases between them. This CDR3 comprises 13 residues. The germline V gene encodes CDR1 MNHEY and CDR2 SVGAGI. The CDR3 protein is CASSYELAKTQYF. The CDR3 coding sequence is TGTGCCAGCAGTTACGAGCTAGCTAAGACCCAGTACTTC.

The gene calls are TRBV6-1 and TRBJ1-6; 9 nucleotides align to TRBD1. This CDR3 has 17 residues. V dropped 3 bases and J dropped 9; count of bases not matched to a gene: 12. CDR1 MNHNS and CDR2 SASEGT come from the germline V gene. The CDR3 loop is CASSDKVPGQGGSPLHF. Here the CDR3 DNA reads TGTGCCAGCAGTGACAAGGTACCGGGACAGGGTGGTTCACCCCTCCACTTT.

As concerns this clone: Sequence at one end of the junction differs from germline and may be a read error. The genes are TRBV30 and TRBJ1-4, with a tentative D call TRBD1 (6 bases). Germline values: CDR1 GTSNPN, CDR2 SVGIG (reference sequence). The CDR3 contains 15 residues. The CDR3 nucleotides read TGTGCCGGGAGTGTAATGTCAGGGGTTAATGAAAAACTGTTTTTT. Its translation: CAGSVMSGVNEKLFF.

The chain recombines TRBV10-3 with TRBJ1-1; D remains unclear. Looked up from germline, CDR1 is ENHRY and CDR2 is SYGVKD. Trimming removed 4 bases at V and 3 bases at J, with 6 bases between. The CDR3 is 12 residues long. The CDR3 DNA reads TGTGCCATCAGTGCTTCGTACACTGAAGCTTTCTTT. This gives the protein CAISASYTEAFF.

The chain employs TRBV2 and TRBJ2-4, with 10 bases identical to TRBD2. The CDR3 is 13 residues long. V gave up 6 bases and J gave up 8 bases; unmatched junction bases: 4. Germline CDR1 and CDR2: SNHLY and FYNNEI. The CDR3 spells CASRPSGSDIQYF. The DNA for the CDR3 is TGTGCCAGCAGGCCTAGCGGGAGTGACATTCAGTACTTC. The full variable domain, in which reference TRBV2 and TRBJ2-4 provide the parts outside the CDR3, is EPEVTQTPSHQVTQMGQEVILRCVPISNHLYFYWYRQILGQKVEFLVSFYNNEISEKSEIFDDQFSVERPDGSNFTLKIRSTKLEDSAMYFCASRPSGSDIQYFGAGTRLSVL.

CDR3 loop: CASSFPIGLAGAYNEQFF. Written as DNA, the CDR3 is TGTGCCAGCAGCTTTCCAATAGGACTAGCGGGAGCCTACAATGAGCAGTTCTTC. This chain links TRBV7-8 with TRBJ2-1, with 13 bases that match TRBD2. The CDR3 sequence is 18 residues long. Looked up from germline, CDR1 is SGHVS and CDR2 is FQNEAQ. The V gene end was trimmed by 3 bases and the J gene end by 2 bases; junction bases not matched to a gene: 7.

J is TRBJ2-7 and V is TRBV19; a weak D match, TRBD2 (6 bases). Germline CDR1 LNHDA, CDR2 SQIVND (reference sequence). The ends were cut back, 0 bases at V and 2 bases at J, with 14 bases in the middle. This CDR3 has 16 residues. Here the CDR3 reads CASSIDVTRSAYEQYF. CDR3 coding DNA: TGTGCCAGTAGTATAGATGTGACTAGGAGCGCCTACGAGCAGTACTTC.

The rearrangement joins TRBV6-5 to TRBJ1-6; D might be TRBD1 (6 bases). Trimming took off 0 bases at V and 7 bases at J, with 10 bases between the two ends. From germline, CDR1 is MNHEY and CDR2 SVGAGI. The CDR3 is 15 residues long. Here the CDR3 reads CASSYSRTVNSPLHF. The CDR3 coding sequence is TGTGCCAGCAGTTACTCGAGGACAGTGAATTCACCCCTCCACTTT.

The DNA for the CDR3 is TGTGCCAGTAGCGGGAGGAACACAGATACGCAGTATTTT. Translation: CASSGRNTDTQYF. The chain has TRBV19 and TRBJ2-3; 7 bases are a match to TRBD2. V trimming: 6 bases; J trimming: 2 bases; junction bases outside the gene matches: 2. The CDR3 contains 13 residues. The V gene's germline CDR1 is LNHDA and CDR2 SQIVND (reference sequence).

The chain combines TRBV10-1 with TRBJ1-1; 7 bases align to TRBD1. The CDR3 runs to 14 residues. Germline V gene data show CDR1 as WNHNN and CDR2 as SYGVQD (reference sequence). V was clipped by 5 bases and J by 0 bases; unmatched bases: 3. CDR3 nucleotides: TGCGCCAGCAGTCCAGGGGGTATGAACACTGAAGCTTTCTTT. This gives the protein CASSPGGMNTEAFF.

The gene calls are TRBV10-2 and TRBJ1-4, with 9 bases matching TRBD1. Per germline, CDR1 WSHSY and CDR2 SAAADI. The CDR3 length is 11 residues. V lost 9 bases to trimming and J lost 14 bases; unmatched junction nucleotides: 7. This CDR3 reads CASTGGRGLFF. Here the CDR3 DNA reads TGCGCCAGTACAGGGGGCAGAGGTCTGTTTTTT.

The V and J genes are TRBV15 and TRBJ2-1, with a weak D call TRBD1 (6 bases). Germline assignment: CDR1 LNHNV and CDR2 YYDKDF (reference sequence). CDR3 length equals 14 residues. The germline V and J ends were trimmed by 0 bases and 6 bases, with 9 bases remaining between them. The CDR3 region has the DNA TGTGCCACCAGCAGAGACACAGGGCTCAATGAGCAGTTCTTC. Its translation: CATSRDTGLNEQFF.

This sequence joins TRBV30 and TRBJ2-7, with D perhaps matching TRBD2 (7 bases). With 1 base removed from V and 1 base from J, the gap between germline ends came to 11 bases. Per germline, CDR1 GTSNPN and CDR2 SVGIG (reference sequence). The CDR3 length is 14 residues. CDR3 sequence: CAWSEGGASYEQYF. The DNA of the CDR3 is TGTGCCTGGAGTGAAGGGGGGGCATCCTACGAGCAGTACTTC.

The chain links TRBV4-1 to TRBJ2-1, with 8 bases lining up with TRBD2. Germline CDR1 is MGHRA and CDR2 is YSYEKL. CDR3 length: 16 amino acids. V shed 0 bases and J 12 bases; nucleotides not matched to a gene: 13. The CDR3, as DNA: TGCGCCAGCAGCCAAGATACAGCGGGAGTTGGAGGAGCGCAGTTCTTC. Encoded protein: CASSQDTAGVGGAQFF.

The chain couples TRBV12-5 to TRBJ2-2; 8 bases agree with TRBD1. The CDR3 covers 16 residues. CDR1 and CDR2 from the germline V gene are LGHNT and FRNRAP. Losses at the gene ends were 4 bases for V and 3 bases for J; bases not matched to a gene: 7. DNA for the CDR3: TGTGCTAGTGGTTATGCGGACAGGGTCGACACCGGGGAGCTGTTTTTT. This codes for CASGYADRVDTGELFF.

The V gene is TRBV19, the J gene TRBJ2-6, with 7 bases aligning to TRBD1. Germline-derived CDR1 and CDR2 are LNHDA and SQIVND (reference sequence). The CDR3 loop spans 15 amino acids. Germline trimming cut 7 bases from V and 4 bases from J; bases unmatched to any gene: 7. The CDR3 region has the DNA TGTGCCAGTAACACAGACAGGGCCGGGGCCAACGTCCTGACTTTC. This gives the protein CASNTDRAGANVLTF. Drawing the rest from reference TRBV19 and TRBJ2-6, the complete variable domain is DGGITQSPKYLFRKEGQNVTLSCEQNLNHDAMYWYRQDPGQGLRLIYYSQIVNDFQKGDIAEGYSVSREKKESFPLTVTSAQKNPTAFYLCASNTDRAGANVLTFGAGSRLTVL.

The chain uses TRBV18 and TRBJ2-1; the match to TRBD2 covers 9 bases. The CDR3 has 16 amino acids. Germline V gene data show CDR1 as KGHSH and CDR2 as LQKENI. The junction had 10 bases not matched to a gene; V was cut back by 3 bases and J by 7 bases. CDR3 in DNA: TGTGCCAGCTCACCGGCGGGGCGGGGGGGCCCGAATGAGCAGTTCTTC. It translates to CASSPAGRGGPNEQFF.

V gene TRBV5-1 combines with J gene TRBJ1-1; TRBD1 matches at 7 bases. V lost 3 bases and J lost 1; bases outside the gene matches: 15. Germline CDR1 reads SGHRS; CDR2 reads YFSETQ. The CDR3 has 18 amino acids. The CDR3 protein is CASSWVFQGVMKNTEAFF. CDR3 DNA sequence: TGCGCCAGCAGCTGGGTCTTTCAGGGGGTGATGAAGAACACTGAAGCTTTCTTT.

The V and J genes are TRBV6-5 and TRBJ2-1; D possibly corresponds to TRBD2 (6 bases). Trimming shortened V by 0 bases and J by 5 bases, and 8 bases separated the two germline ends. The CDR3 has 14 amino acids. Germline CDR1 reads MNHEY; CDR2 reads SVGAGI. This chain's CDR3 is CASSYSGGNNEQFF. The CDR3 coding sequence is TGTGCCAGCAGTTACTCAGGAGGGAACAATGAGCAGTTCTTC.

The V call is TRBV4-1, the J call TRBJ1-2, with 7 bases identical to TRBD1. CDR1 and CDR2 (germline): MGHRA, YSYEKL. After removal of 2 bases from V and 0 bases from J, the junction contained 9 bases not matched to a gene. The length of the CDR3 is 17 residues. The CDR3 protein is CASSQQPATGSNYGYTF. The CDR3 bases are TGCGCCAGCAGCCAACAACCTGCGACAGGGTCTAACTATGGCTACACCTTC.

The V gene is TRBV4-1, the J gene TRBJ2-1, with 9 bases fitting TRBD1. The CDR3 covers 18 residues. Trimming removed 0 bases from V and 9 bases from J; junction bases left unmatched: 15. CDR1 and CDR2 from the germline V gene are MGHRA and YSYEKL. The CDR3 sequence: CASSQDRFWGQGRREQFF. In DNA form, the CDR3 reads TGCGCCAGCAGCCAAGATCGGTTCTGGGGACAGGGACGGCGTGAGCAGTTCTTC.

The J gene is TRBJ2-1, the V gene TRBV18, with TRBD2 identical over 9 bases. Germline lookup yields CDR1 KGHSH and CDR2 LQKENI. The CDR3 totals 16 residues. The V gene end was trimmed by 3 bases and the J gene end by 5 bases; junction bases not matched to a gene: 8. CDR3 in amino acids: CASSPSGRSTDNEQFF. The CDR3 coding sequence is TGTGCCAGCTCACCCAGCGGGAGGAGCACCGACAATGAGCAGTTCTTC.